The 6 T cell receptor beta chains given below trace back to one sample, sequenced in a study of blood T cell repertoires in COVID-19. The repertoire was sequenced with immunoSEQ multiplex PCR; TCRdb's copy has only in-frame clones and lacks some. This table has some 260,000 clones, 70% to 90% appearing once. The specimen sequenced was peripheral blood. Every receptor here comes from a human donor in a cohort sampled during active COVID-19.

The chain joins TRBV4-1 to TRBJ2-1; 10 bases match TRBD2. This CDR3 region has 16 residues. With V trimmed by 1 base and J by 6 bases, 6 bases remained unmatched. Germline values: CDR1 MGHRA, CDR2 YSYEKL. This CDR3 reads CASSQGAGGLGNEQFF. Here the CDR3 DNA reads TGCGCCAGCAGCCAAGGAGCGGGGGGGCTCGGCAATGAGCAGTTCTTC.

Here the CDR3 DNA reads TGCGCCAGCAGCCTCCAGGGACAGGGATTTACTGAAGCTTTCTTT. Protein: CASSLQGQGFTEAFF. The V call is TRBV4-1, the J call TRBJ1-1, with 9 bases aligning to TRBD1. Germline loops: CDR1 MGHRA, CDR2 YSYEKL. This CDR3 is built from 15 residues. V lost 4 bases and J lost 5; bases outside the gene matches: 8.

The V and J genes are TRBV27 and TRBJ2-7, with TRBD2 identical over 10 bases. Trimming at V came to 6 bases and at J to 2 bases, leaving 19 bases not matched to a gene. This CDR3 contains 19 residues. Germline assignment: CDR1 MNHEY and CDR2 SMNVEV (reference sequence). The CDR3 here is CASRPPTTSGPALPYEQYF. The CDR3 DNA sequence: TGTGCCAGCAGACCGCCAACGACTAGCGGGCCTGCATTACCCTACGAGCAGTACTTC.

CDR3 coding DNA: TGTGCCACCTCTGACACAGGGAAGCCCCAGCATTTT. Protein: CATSDTGKPQHF. The rearrangement links TRBV25-1 to TRBJ1-5; TRBD1 might be the D (6 bases). Germline CDR1 and CDR2: MGHDK and SYGVNS. The CDR3 runs to 12 residues. V lost 10 bases and J lost 8, with 15 bases in between.

The chain has TRBV7-2 and TRBJ1-5; a possible D gene is TRBD1 (6 bases). This CDR3 spans 15 amino acids. The V gene's germline CDR1 is SGHTA and CDR2 FQGNSA. Trimming shortened V by 2 bases and J by 4 bases, and 12 bases separated the two germline ends. The CDR3 sequence is CASSLQGTANQPQHF. The CDR3 nucleotides read TGTGCCAGCAGCTTACAGGGGACGGCGAATCAGCCCCAGCATTTT.

This clone was seen only a few times. This chain connects TRBV10-3 to TRBJ1-2; 9 bases match TRBD1. The trim removed 6 bases at V and 3 bases at J, leaving 5 bases unmatched. Germline CDR1 ENHRY, CDR2 SYGVKD. The CDR3 length is 14 residues. This chain's CDR3 is CAIRGQGLHYGYTF. Written as DNA, the CDR3 is TGTGCCATCAGGGGACAGGGTTTGCACTATGGCTACACCTTC.